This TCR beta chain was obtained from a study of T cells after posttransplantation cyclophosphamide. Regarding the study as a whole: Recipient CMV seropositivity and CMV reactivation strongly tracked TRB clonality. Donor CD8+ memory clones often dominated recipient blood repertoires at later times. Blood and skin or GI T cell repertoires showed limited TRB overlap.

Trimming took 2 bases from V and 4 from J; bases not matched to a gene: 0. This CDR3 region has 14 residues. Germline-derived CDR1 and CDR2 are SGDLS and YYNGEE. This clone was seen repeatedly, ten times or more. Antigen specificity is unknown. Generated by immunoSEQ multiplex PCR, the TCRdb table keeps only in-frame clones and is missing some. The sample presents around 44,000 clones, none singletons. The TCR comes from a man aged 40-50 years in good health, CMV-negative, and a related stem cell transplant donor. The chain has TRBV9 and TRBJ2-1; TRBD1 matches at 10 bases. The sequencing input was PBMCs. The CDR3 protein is CASSVGQGYNEQFF. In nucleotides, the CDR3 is TGTGCCAGCAGCGTGGGACAGGGGTACAATGAGCAGTTCTTC.